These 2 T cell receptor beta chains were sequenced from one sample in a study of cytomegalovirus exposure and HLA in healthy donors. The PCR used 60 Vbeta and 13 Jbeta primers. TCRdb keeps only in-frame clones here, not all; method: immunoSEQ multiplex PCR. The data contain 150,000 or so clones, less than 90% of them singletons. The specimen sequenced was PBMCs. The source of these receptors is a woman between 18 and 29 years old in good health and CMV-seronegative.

CDR3 sequence: CASSSKGEANTEAFF. CDR3 DNA: TGTGCCAGCAGCTCTAAGGGGGAAGCGAACACTGAAGCTTTCTTT. V usage is TRBV5-6 and J usage is TRBJ1-1; weak D call: TRBD1 (6 bases). This CDR3 is built from 15 residues. Trimming took 3 bases from V and 1 from J, leaving 13 bases between them. Per germline, CDR1 SGHDT and CDR2 YYEEEE.

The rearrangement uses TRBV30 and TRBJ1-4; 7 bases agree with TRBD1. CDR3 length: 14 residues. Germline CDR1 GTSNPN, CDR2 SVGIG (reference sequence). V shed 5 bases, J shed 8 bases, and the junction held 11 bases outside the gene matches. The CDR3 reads CAWRPTGSLEKLFF. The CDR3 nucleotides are TGTGCCTGGCGACCGACAGGGTCTTTGGAAAAACTGTTTTTT.